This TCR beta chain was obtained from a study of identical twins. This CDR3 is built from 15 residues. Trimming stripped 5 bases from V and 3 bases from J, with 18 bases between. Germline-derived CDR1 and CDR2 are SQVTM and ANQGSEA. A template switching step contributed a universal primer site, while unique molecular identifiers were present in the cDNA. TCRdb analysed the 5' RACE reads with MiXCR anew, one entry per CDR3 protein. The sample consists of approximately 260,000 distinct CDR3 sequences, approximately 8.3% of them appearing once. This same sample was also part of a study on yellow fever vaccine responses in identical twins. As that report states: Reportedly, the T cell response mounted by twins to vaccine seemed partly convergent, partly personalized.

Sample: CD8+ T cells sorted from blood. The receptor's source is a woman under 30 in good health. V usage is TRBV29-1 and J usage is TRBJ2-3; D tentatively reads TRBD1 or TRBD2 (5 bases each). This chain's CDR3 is CSVILVRGGTDTQYF. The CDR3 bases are TGCAGCGTTATACTAGTAAGGGGCGGGACAGATACGCAGTATTTT.